These 2 T cell receptor beta chains were all obtained from the same sample, sequenced in a study of blood T cell repertoires in COVID-19. Method: immunoSEQ multiplex PCR; TCRdb's copy keeps in-frame clones and lacks some. Here the sample spans about 260,000 clones, around nine tenths being singletons. Sequenced sample: peripheral blood. The receptors come from a woman aged 70-85 years with COVID-19, enrolled during active disease.

This chain uses TRBV7-2 with TRBJ2-5, with D possibly TRBD2 on 6 matching bases. The CDR3 has 15 residues. Germline CDR1 SGHTA, CDR2 FQGNSA. V dropped 3 bases and J dropped 5 bases, with 16 bases sitting between them. Here the CDR3 reads CASSFIGGVQETQYF. CDR3 in DNA: TGTGCCAGCAGCTTTATCGGCGGGGTCCAGGAGACCCAGTACTTC. The full variable domain, rest sourced from reference TRBV7-2 and TRBJ2-5, is GAGVSQSPSNKVTEKGKDVELRCDPISGHTALYWYRQSLGQGLEFLIYFQGNSAPDKSGLPSDRFSAERTGGSVSTLTIQRTQQEDSAVYLCASSFIGGVQETQYFGPGTRLLVL.

This chain uses TRBV28 with TRBJ1-5, with TRBD1 matching over 7 bases. The CDR3 extends over 13 amino acids. Germline assignment: CDR1 MDHEN and CDR2 SYDVKM. V lost 6 bases, J lost 6 bases, and 5 bases stayed unmatched. The DNA of the CDR3 is TGTGCCAGCAGCATGACAGGGTTTCAGCCCCAGCATTTT. Translating it yields CASSMTGFQPQHF.